The 31 T cell receptor beta chains given below trace back to one sample, sequenced in a study of regulatory T cells in long-lasting Graves disease. TCR beta libraries were built with iRepertoire HTBI primers and Arm-PCR of CDR3 regions. TCRdb itself ran the multiplex PCR reads through MiXCR, one entry per CDR3 protein. The data contain over 500,000 distinct CDR3 sequences, 15% to 20% of them singletons. Described time point: newly diagnosed GD, antithyroid drugs for less than 3 months. There was RNA extracted from PBMCs, and the TCR library was made from it. These data are also associated with another study on T cells in Graves' hyperthyroidism and ophthalmopathy.

The sequencing used peripheral blood mononuclear cells (PBMCs), collected at new diagnosis, from a patient treated with antithyroid drugs. Every receptor here comes from a woman aged 25 to 39 with Graves disease.

This clonotype occurred a few times. The chain links TRBV20-1 to TRBJ2-1; a weak D match, TRBD2 (6 bases). From germline, CDR1 is DFQATT and CDR2 SNEGSKA (reference sequence). The CDR3 sequence is 16 residues long. Trimming removed 5 bases from V and 0 bases from J, with 17 bases in between. The CDR3 nucleotides read TGCAGTGCTTCCAATAGCGGACCTCGCTCCTACAATGAGCAGTTCTTC. Translation gives CSASNSGPRSYNEQFF.

As for this clonotype: Possible read error: a much larger clone is one base away. The chain couples TRBV11-2 to TRBJ2-3; D uncertain. CDR1 is SGHAT and CDR2 is FQNNGV in the germline V gene. CDR3 length: 15 amino acids. V lost 2 bases, J lost 6 bases, and 15 bases lay in between. The CDR3 nucleotides are TGTGCCAGCAGCTTACTTGACGGCGATCTGGATACGCAGTATTTT. As protein: CASSLLDGDLDTQYF. The variable domain in full, with the rest retrieved from reference TRBV11-2 and TRBJ2-3, is EAGVAQSPRYKIIEKRQSVAFWCNPISGHATLYWYQQILGQGPKLLIQFQNNGVVDDSQLPKDRFSAERLKGVDSTLKIQPAKLEDSAVYLCASSLLDGDLDTQYFGPGTRLTVL.

The V gene is TRBV6-1, the J gene TRBJ2-5; either TRBD1 or TRBD2 may fit D (5 bases each). Germline CDR1 reads MNHNS; CDR2 reads SASEGT. The CDR3 runs to 12 residues. Trimming stripped 7 bases from V and 5 bases from J, with 11 bases between. CDR3 region: CASNPGLETQYF. The CDR3 bases are TGTGCCAGCAACCCGGGGCTGGAGACCCAGTACTTC.

The chain uses TRBV7-2 and TRBJ1-2, with D perhaps matching TRBD1 (5 bases). Germline values: CDR1 SGHTA, CDR2 FQGNSA. V shed 2 bases and J shed 2 bases, with 18 bases lying between them. The CDR3 spans 17 residues. CDR3 coding DNA: TGTGCCAGCAGCTTACTCGGGGGGACCATGCTAAACTATGGCTACACCTTC. It is translated as CASSLLGGTMLNYGYTF.

V is TRBV5-5 and J is TRBJ2-5; D is ambiguous. Germline CDR1 reads SGHKS; CDR2 reads YYEKEE (reference sequence). CDR3 length equals 14 residues. Trimming pared 1 base from V and 1 base from J, leaving 8 bases between. The CDR3 spells CASSLLGFQETQYF. The CDR3 bases are TGTGCCAGCAGCTTGTTAGGCTTCCAAGAGACCCAGTACTTC.

The V and J genes are TRBV20-1 and TRBJ1-2; D might be TRBD1 (6 bases). The CDR3 totals 15 residues. Germline V CDR1 and CDR2: DFQATT, SNEGSKA (reference sequence). Trimming stripped 6 bases from V and 6 bases from J, with 23 bases between. CDR3 in amino acids: CSATTLSSGEDGYTF. Written as DNA, the CDR3 is TGCAGTGCCACTACTCTATCATCAGGGGAGGATGGCTACACCTTC.

This clonotype appeared many times. The CDR3 DNA follows: TGTGCCAGCAGATCCGGGAACTCCTACGAGCAGTACTTC. Translating gives CASRSGNSYEQYF. V and J are TRBV6-2 or TRBV6-3 and TRBJ2-7; possible D gene TRBD2, 5 bases. This CDR3 is 13 amino acids long. V was shortened by 6 bases and J by 0 bases, with 9 bases between the two germline ends. Germline assignment: CDR1 MNHEY and CDR2 SVGEGT.

The V call is TRBV20-1, the J call TRBJ1-5; the D gene is possibly TRBD1 (5 bases). The CDR3 is made up of 16 amino acids. Trimming pared 1 base from V and 0 bases from J, leaving 13 bases between. In germline, CDR1 is DFQATT, CDR2 SNEGSKA (reference sequence). This chain's CDR3 is CSARGGGGISNQPQHF. The CDR3 coding sequence is TGCAGTGCTAGAGGTGGGGGGGGGATTAGCAATCAGCCCCAGCATTTT.

V gene TRBV5-1 combines with J gene TRBJ2-7; no firm D call. Trimming pared 4 bases from V and 6 bases from J, leaving 11 bases between. This CDR3 has 12 amino acids. Germline CDR1 SGHRS, CDR2 YFSETQ. The CDR3, as DNA: TGCGCCAGCAGCGAGCCGTCTGTCGAGCAGTACTTC. Translation gives CASSEPSVEQYF.

This clonotype was observed at least ten times. The rearrangement joins TRBV28 to TRBJ2-3; D is unresolved. This CDR3 spans 15 amino acids. Trimming removed 4 bases at V and 2 bases at J, with 13 bases between. Germline V gene sequence: CDR1 MDHEN, CDR2 SYDVKM. As DNA, the CDR3 is TGTGCCAGCAGTTCCGAGACCACCTACACAGATACGCAGTATTTT. This sequence encodes CASSSETTYTDTQYF. The full variable domain, rest sourced from reference TRBV28 and TRBJ2-3, is DVKVTQSSRYLVKRTGEKVFLECVQDMDHENMFWYRQDPGLGLRLIYFSYDVKMKEKGDIPEGYSVSREKKERFSLILESASTNQTSMYLCASSSETTYTDTQYFGPGTRLTVL.

The sample holds many counts of this clonotype. V usage is TRBV20-1 and J usage is TRBJ1-1; 9 positions match TRBD1. CDR1 and CDR2 from the germline V gene are DFQATT and SNEGSKA (reference sequence). With V trimmed by 1 base and J by 4 bases, 4 bases remained unmatched. The CDR3 is 14 residues long. CDR3 region: CSARGGTGTTEAFF. The DNA of the CDR3 is TGCAGTGCTAGAGGCGGGACAGGGACCACTGAAGCTTTCTTT.

With respect to this clonotype: The junction does not match germline at one end; this may be a read error. The gene calls are TRBV10-3 and TRBJ2-7, with TRBD1 matching 10 bases. Germline loops: CDR1 ENHRY, CDR2 SYGVKD. The CDR3 runs to 15 residues. The CDR3 spells CASSDPGTGVDEQYF. CDR3 coding DNA: TGTGCCAGCAGTGATCCCGGGACAGGGGTGGACGAGCAGTACTTC.

The rearrangement links TRBV6-1 to TRBJ1-6; 7 nucleotides agree with TRBD1. CDR3 length: 14 amino acids. Trimming removed 7 bases from V and 7 bases from J; junction bases left unmatched: 7. The germline V gene encodes CDR1 MNHNS and CDR2 SASEGT. CDR3: CASMRQGGNSPLHF. CDR3 nucleotide sequence: TGTGCCAGCATGAGACAGGGAGGAAATTCACCCCTCCACTTT.

This clonotype has more than one count but fewer than ten. The chain recombines TRBV3-1 with TRBJ2-3; D might be TRBD1 (5 bases). Trimming shortened V by 1 base and J by 2 bases, and 10 bases separated the two germline ends. The CDR3 runs 15 residues. CDR1 is LGHDT, CDR2 YNNKEL, per germline (reference sequence). CDR3: CASSQGGKFTDTQYF. CDR3 sequence (DNA): TGTGCCAGCAGCCAAGGGGGCAAATTCACAGATACGCAGTATTTT.

This clonotype was seen more than once but under ten times. This chain joins TRBV19 and TRBJ1-3, with no clear D. Germline lookup yields CDR1 LNHDA and CDR2 SQIVND (reference sequence). Trimming removed 9 bases at V and 0 bases at J, with 12 bases between. The CDR3 is 14 residues long. The chain's CDR3 is CASSRESSGNTIYF. CDR3 in DNA: TGTGCCAGCTCACGGGAAAGCTCTGGAAACACCATATATTTT. The full variable domain, its missing parts supplied by reference TRBV19 and TRBJ1-3, is DGGITQSPKYLFRKEGQNVTLSCEQNLNHDAMYWYRQDPGQGLRLIYYSQIVNDFQKGDIAEGYSVSREKKESFPLTVTSAQKNPTAFYLCASSRESSGNTIYFGEGSWLTVV.

The V gene is TRBV6-5, the J gene TRBJ2-7, with no clear D. Trimming stripped 2 bases from V and 0 bases from J, with 14 bases between. Germline V gene data show CDR1 as MNHEY and CDR2 as SVGAGI. This CDR3 contains 16 residues. CDR3 DNA sequence: TGTGCCAGCAGTTACGCGCCTTCAAAGCCCTCCTACGAGCAGTACTTC. Residues: CASSYAPSKPSYEQYF.

This clonotype appeared a single time. This chain links TRBV11-2 with TRBJ2-1, with 12 nucleotides matching TRBD2. Germline trimming cut 5 bases from V and 6 bases from J; bases unmatched to any gene: 5. The length of the CDR3 is 15 residues. CDR1 and CDR2 (germline): SGHAT, FQNNGV. The CDR3 region is CASSNGLAGLNEQFF. CDR3 nucleotides: TGTGCCAGCAGCAACGGACTAGCGGGGCTCAATGAGCAGTTCTTC.

This clonotype was picked up many times. The chain combines TRBV11-2 with TRBJ1-6; the D gene is possibly TRBD1 (5 bases). This CDR3 region has 15 residues. CDR1 and CDR2 from the germline V gene are SGHAT and FQNNGV. The V gene lost 3 bases and the J gene lost 8 bases, with 14 bases spanning the gap. In DNA form, the CDR3 reads TGTGCCAGCAGCTTTGGCACACAGGTCTATTCACCCCTCCACTTT. This gives the protein CASSFGTQVYSPLHF.

As regards this clonotype: This is likely an artifact of a read error, given a far larger clone one base away. The genes are TRBV6-5 and TRBJ1-3, with D unclear. The CDR3 runs 13 residues. In germline, CDR1 is MNHEY, CDR2 SVGAGI. The CDR3: CASSLSSGNTVYF. The DNA for the CDR3 is TGTGCCAGCAGTTTAAGTTCTGGAAACACCGTATATTTT.

V is TRBV11-2 and J is TRBJ1-6; D might be TRBD1 (5 bases). CDR3 size: 17 residues. In germline, CDR1 is SGHAT, CDR2 FQNNGV. With 0 bases removed from V and 8 bases from J, the gap between germline ends came to 17 bases. In DNA form, the CDR3 reads TGTGCCAGCAGCTTAGAGGGCGGGACTGCACCCTATTCACCCCTCCACTTT. This encodes CASSLEGGTAPYSPLHF.

Points on this clonotype: A read error likely explains this, since a far larger clone differs by one base. The chain carries TRBV28 and TRBJ2-7; 10 bases are a match to TRBD2. The CDR3 sequence is 16 residues long. J lost 7 bases, V lost 6 bases, and 15 bases had no gene match. In germline, CDR1 is MDHEN, CDR2 SYDVKM. CDR3 nucleotides: TGTGCCAGCAGCTCCTCCCGGACTAGCGGATACAATGAGCAGTACTTC. Translated: CASSSSRTSGYNEQYF.

The chain carries TRBV5-1 and TRBJ2-7, with D perhaps matching TRBD2 (5 bases). Germline loops: CDR1 SGHRS, CDR2 YFSETQ. Trimming took off 0 bases at V and 6 bases at J, with 16 bases between the two ends. There are 15 residues in the CDR3. Written as DNA, the CDR3 is TGCGCCAGCAGCTTGGGCAGCGATAGCGTACGCGAGCAGTACTTC. Translating it yields CASSLGSDSVREQYF.

This clonotype was seen ten or more times. The rearrangement uses TRBV27 and TRBJ2-1; 9 positions match TRBD1. J was trimmed by 6 bases and V by 5 bases; bases with no gene match: 11. Germline-derived CDR1 and CDR2 are MNHEY and SMNVEV (reference sequence). This CDR3 comprises 16 residues. CDR3 nucleotides: TGTGCCAGCAGTGCCCTAGGGACAGGGTTCGCCAATGAGCAGTTCTTC. Translation gives CASSALGTGFANEQFF.

This clonotype was observed at least ten times. The chain uses TRBV7-9 and TRBJ2-1; tentative D call: TRBD1 (6 bases). The CDR3 has 16 residues. V lost 5 bases, J lost 7 bases, and 21 bases lay in between. The germline V gene encodes CDR1 SEHNR and CDR2 FQNEAQ (reference sequence). The CDR3 is CASSHGLDRSTNEQFF. CDR3 sequence (DNA): TGTGCCAGCAGCCACGGCCTGGACAGATCAACGAATGAGCAGTTCTTC.

This clonotype was recorded a few times. J is TRBJ2-5 and V is TRBV5-1, with unresolved D. V lost 2 bases and J lost 9, with 8 bases in between. CDR3 size: 11 residues. Germline lookup yields CDR1 SGHRS and CDR2 YFSETQ. The CDR3 loop is CASSFSESQYF. The DNA of the CDR3 is TGCGCCAGCAGCTTCTCGGAGTCCCAGTACTTC.

The chain carries TRBV7-6 and TRBJ1-5; no reliable D call. Germline V gene sequence: CDR1 SGHVS, CDR2 FNYEAQ. CDR3 size: 16 residues. Deletions cut 1 base from V and 3 bases from J, with 13 bases between. CDR3 bases: TGTGCCAGCAGCTTAGACGGGCCCCTAACCAATCAGCCCCAGCATTTT. Encoded protein: CASSLDGPLTNQPQHF.

CDR3 protein: CASIGTARNEKLFF. The CDR3 region has the DNA TGTGCCAGTATAGGGACAGCTCGAAATGAAAAACTGTTTTTT. The gene calls are TRBV19 and TRBJ1-4, with 7 bases lining up with TRBD1. The CDR3 consists of 14 residues. Unmatched junction bases numbered 7, after V lost 7 bases and J lost 5 bases. The V gene's germline CDR1 is LNHDA and CDR2 SQIVND (reference sequence).

This clonotype was picked up a small number of times. V usage is TRBV30 and J usage is TRBJ2-4; 7 bases agree with TRBD2. Germline V gives CDR1 GTSNPN, CDR2 SVGIG (reference sequence). Trimming removed 0 bases from V and 9 bases from J; junction bases left unmatched: 8. The CDR3 sequence is 14 residues long. The CDR3 DNA reads TGTGCCTGGAGTGTATCCGGGGGGAACGGCATTCAGTACTTC. Protein: CAWSVSGGNGIQYF.

This clonotype was seen a few times. Here the CDR3 reads CASSSGTSGILVYNEQFF. The CDR3 DNA follows: TGTGCCAGCAGCTCCGGGACTAGCGGGATATTGGTTTACAATGAGCAGTTCTTC. J is TRBJ2-1 and V is TRBV7-9; 13 bases map to TRBD2. The J segment lost 4 bases and the V segment lost 4 bases, leaving 10 bases of the junction unmatched. The CDR3 runs 18 residues. Germline V gives CDR1 SEHNR, CDR2 FQNEAQ (reference sequence).

This clonotype was counted many times. V is TRBV28 and J is TRBJ2-7; tentatively, D is TRBD1 or TRBD2 (6 bases each). Germline-derived CDR1 and CDR2 are MDHEN and SYDVKM. CDR3 length: 13 residues. The germline V and J ends were trimmed by 3 bases and 7 bases, with 13 bases remaining between them. As DNA, the CDR3 is TGTGCCAGCAGTTTCTTCGGGGGCAGGGAGCAGTACTTC. This gives the protein CASSFFGGREQYF. Supplemented by reference TRBV28 and TRBJ2-7, the full variable domain reads DVKVTQSSRYLVKRTGEKVFLECVQDMDHENMFWYRQDPGLGLRLIYFSYDVKMKEKGDIPEGYSVSREKKERFSLILESASTNQTSMYLCASSFFGGREQYFGPGTRLTVT.

The chain employs TRBV11-3 and TRBJ1-2; a possible D gene is TRBD1 (5 bases). This CDR3 comprises 15 residues. Trimming took off 1 base at V and 4 bases at J, with 13 bases between the two ends. The germline V gene has CDR1 SGHNT and CDR2 YENEEA. Written as DNA, the CDR3 is TGTGCCAGCAGCTTAGGGACATGGGGATCCTATGGCTACACCTTC. Amino acids: CASSLGTWGSYGYTF.